The 25 T cell receptor beta chains presented below share a single source sample, sequenced in a study of identifying expanded T cells in peripheral blood. Measured with immunoSEQ multiplex PCR; TCRdb has only the in-frame clones, and not every one. This table has tens of thousands of clones, about 87% appearing once. The sequencing sample was made of blood. The receptors derive from a person between 18 and 70 years old in good health.

This clone was counted a single time. DNA for the CDR3: TGTGCCAGCAGCGGCGGTCCGGGGTACAATGAGCAGTTCTTC. Translated: CASSGGPGYNEQFF. This sequence joins TRBV9 and TRBJ2-1, with D maybe TRBD2 (5 bases). CDR1 is SGDLS, CDR2 YYNGEE, per germline. V lost 3 bases, J lost 4 bases, and 11 bases lay in between. The CDR3 runs to 14 residues.

This chain connects TRBV10-3 to TRBJ1-4, with D unresolved. Germline CDR1 and CDR2: ENHRY and SYGVKD. V shed 0 bases and J shed 7 bases, with 9 bases lying between them. The CDR3 consists of 14 residues. CDR3 protein: CAISESSGGEKLFF. CDR3 bases: TGTGCCATCAGTGAGTCGTCAGGAGGTGAAAAACTGTTTTTT.

This clone was seen just once. A junction end diverges from the germline sequence, so it may reflect a read error. The rearrangement joins TRBV5-1 to TRBJ2-1, with D maybe TRBD1 (5 bases). The CDR3 is 16 residues long. Looked up from germline, CDR1 is SGHRS and CDR2 is YFSETQ. The CDR3 region is CASSWGRGDSYNEQFF. The CDR3 bases are TGTGCCAGCAGCTGGGGCCGCGGAGACTCCTACAATGAGCAGTTCTTC.

The V and J genes are TRBV30 and TRBJ1-1; TRBD1 matches at 8 bases. Germline trimming cut 1 base from V and 5 bases from J; bases unmatched to any gene: 15. This CDR3 has 17 amino acids. CDR1 and CDR2 (germline): GTSNPN, SVGIG (reference sequence). The CDR3 spells CAWSEARQGLRKTEAFF. CDR3 sequence (DNA): TGTGCCTGGAGTGAGGCCCGACAGGGGCTGAGGAAAACTGAAGCTTTCTTT. The full variable domain, with the rest looked up from reference TRBV30 and TRBJ1-1, is SQTIHQWPATLVQPVGSPLSLECTVEGTSNPNLYWYRQAAGRGLQLLFYSVGIGQISSEVPQNLSASRPQDRQFILSSKKLLLSDSGFYLCAWSEARQGLRKTEAFFGQGTRLTVV.

J is TRBJ2-1 and V is TRBV6-4; either TRBD1 or TRBD2 may supply D (5 bases each). Germline V gives CDR1 MRHNA, CDR2 SNTAGT. V was cut by 6 bases and J by 3 bases, with 15 bases left in between. The CDR3 is made up of 15 amino acids. CDR3 bases: TGTGCCAGCAGCTCTGGGGCGGGTGACTACAATGAGCAGTTCTTC. Its protein is CASSSGAGDYNEQFF.

The rearrangement uses TRBV4-1 and TRBJ2-7; 11 bases map to TRBD1. The V segment lost 0 bases and the J segment 3 bases; nucleotides outside the gene matches: 7. Per germline, CDR1 MGHRA and CDR2 YSYEKL. The CDR3 extends over 17 amino acids. The CDR3, as DNA: TGCGCCAGCAGCCAAGATTCTTCCGGGACAGGGGGCTACGAGCAGTACTTC. This codes for CASSQDSSGTGGYEQYF.

J is TRBJ1-1 and V is TRBV18; D possibly corresponds to TRBD1 (5 bases). CDR3 length: 13 residues. The germline V gene encodes CDR1 KGHSH and CDR2 LQKENI. Trimming pared 1 base from V and 4 bases from J, leaving 7 bases between. The CDR3 loop is CASSPQGSTEAFF. CDR3 DNA: TGTGCCAGCTCACCACAGGGGAGCACTGAAGCTTTCTTT.

The rearrangement uses TRBV5-4 and TRBJ1-4; TRBD1 might be the D (5 bases). The CDR3 contains 16 residues. Trimming pared 4 bases from V and 4 bases from J, leaving 17 bases between. Germline V gene sequence: CDR1 SGHNT, CDR2 YYREEE (reference sequence). The CDR3 DNA sequence: TGTGCCAGCAGCCCCGGGGCGGGCGGCGTTAATGAAAAACTGTTTTTT. Translating gives CASSPGAGGVNEKLFF.

This clone was picked up a small number of times. V usage is TRBV18 and J usage is TRBJ1-5; unclear D gene. Trimming removed 4 bases from V and 2 bases from J, with 9 bases in between. Germline V gene sequence: CDR1 KGHSH, CDR2 LQKENI. The CDR3 contains 14 residues. The CDR3 sequence is CASSQGSGNQPQHF. CDR3 in DNA: TGTGCCAGCTCACAGGGATCTGGCAATCAGCCCCAGCATTTT.

The rearrangement uses TRBV27 and TRBJ1-5, with D uncertain. Per the germline V gene, CDR1 is MNHEY and CDR2 is SMNVEV (reference sequence). Deletions cut 5 bases from V and 2 bases from J, with 7 bases between. This CDR3 region has 13 residues. The CDR3 reads CASSLAGNQPQHF. CDR3 nucleotide sequence: TGTGCCAGCAGTCTTGCAGGCAATCAGCCCCAGCATTTT.

In its sample, this clone was seen a few times. The CDR3 sequence is CSVGAGAPYEQYF. DNA of the CDR3: TGCAGCGTTGGGGCGGGGGCTCCCTACGAGCAGTACTTC. The chain joins TRBV29-1 to TRBJ2-7, with D possibly TRBD2 on 7 matching bases. In germline, CDR1 is SQVTM, CDR2 ANQGSEA. The CDR3 sequence is 13 residues long. Trimming pared 4 bases from V and 2 bases from J, leaving 12 bases between.

The CDR3 DNA follows: TGTGCCAGCAGCTTAGCGAGGGGGCAGGGAGAGACCCAGTACTTC. This encodes CASSLARGQGETQYF. The chain joins TRBV7-2 to TRBJ2-5; 7 nucleotides match TRBD1. V lost 0 bases, J lost 4 bases, and 5 bases stayed unmatched. Germline lookup yields CDR1 SGHTA and CDR2 FQGNSA. This CDR3 spans 15 amino acids.

The chain couples TRBV4-1 to TRBJ1-5, with D possibly being TRBD1 (5 bases). V was trimmed by 0 bases and J by 1 base, leaving 13 bases between them. CDR1 MGHRA and CDR2 YSYEKL come from the germline V gene. CDR3 length: 17 amino acids. CDR3 sequence (DNA): TGCGCCAGCAGCCAAGATGGCTGGGGGGACAGCAATCAGCCCCAGCATTTT. The encoded protein is CASSQDGWGDSNQPQHF.

The chain links TRBV7-6 to TRBJ1-4; 7 bases align to TRBD1. Germline CDR1 and CDR2: SGHVS and FNYEAQ. V was clipped by 5 bases and J by 3 bases; unmatched bases: 3. This CDR3 is 14 amino acids long. CDR3 residues: CASSQGVANEKLFF. In DNA form, the CDR3 reads TGTGCCAGCAGCCAGGGGGTGGCTAATGAAAAACTGTTTTTT.

The chain has TRBV2 and TRBJ1-1; no clear D gene. The CDR3 sequence is 13 residues long. V lost 7 bases, J lost 1 base, and 10 bases lay in between. Looked up from germline, CDR1 is SNHLY and CDR2 is FYNNEI. CDR3 sequence: CASTPTQNTEAFF. CDR3 bases: TGTGCCAGCACCCCCACTCAGAACACTGAAGCTTTCTTT.

The chain has TRBV11-2 and TRBJ2-5; TRBD1 matches at 8 bases. V was clipped by 5 bases and J by 2 bases; unmatched bases: 10. The CDR3 covers 16 residues. Germline V gene sequence: CDR1 SGHAT, CDR2 FQNNGV. This CDR3 reads CASSMTGTGSQETQYF. CDR3 nucleotides: TGTGCCAGCAGCATGACCGGGACAGGCAGTCAAGAGACCCAGTACTTC.

V and J are TRBV5-4 and TRBJ1-1; D unclear. The V and J ends lost 1 base and 7 bases respectively, with 8 bases between them. Germline V lookup: CDR1 SGHNT, CDR2 YYREEE (reference sequence). The CDR3 consists of 12 residues. The CDR3 is CASSLRPGEAFF. The CDR3 coding sequence is TGTGCCAGCAGCTTGAGACCAGGTGAAGCTTTCTTT. The entire variable domain, with the rest obtained from reference TRBV5-4 and TRBJ1-1, is as follows: ETGVTQSPTHLIKTRGQQVTLRCSSQSGHNTVSWYQQALGQGPQFIFQYYREEENGRGNFPPRFSGLQFPNYSSELNVNALELDDSALYLCASSLRPGEAFFGQGTRLTVV.

The table lists this clone with a count of one. V usage is TRBV7-2 and J usage is TRBJ1-5; the D is unclear. This CDR3 is 15 amino acids long. The V gene lost 5 bases and the J gene lost 0 bases, with 11 bases spanning the gap. Germline CDR1 reads SGHTA; CDR2 reads FQGNSA. This chain's CDR3 is CASSAGDTSNQPQHF. The CDR3 coding sequence is TGTGCCAGCAGCGCGGGAGACACTAGCAATCAGCCCCAGCATTTT.

This chain links TRBV6-1 with TRBJ2-3; possible D gene TRBD2, 6 bases. Trimming shortened V by 3 bases and J by 3 bases, and 13 bases separated the two germline ends. The germline CDR1 and CDR2 sequences are MNHNS and SASEGT. There are 15 residues in the CDR3. The CDR3 bases are TGTGCCAGCAGTGACGAGGCGGAGGGGACAGATACGCAGTATTTT. It codes for CASSDEAEGTDTQYF.

V is TRBV28 and J is TRBJ2-3; D gene ambiguous. Per the germline V gene, CDR1 is MDHEN and CDR2 is SYDVKM. The CDR3 consists of 14 residues. Trimming left V 1 base short and J 5 bases short, with 10 bases between. CDR3 amino acids: CASSLYSWEDTQYF. In nucleotides, the CDR3 is TGTGCCAGCAGTTTATACAGTTGGGAAGATACGCAGTATTTT.

The chain uses TRBV11-3 and TRBJ2-2, with TRBD2 matching 7 bases. Trimming removed 3 bases from V and 7 bases from J; junction bases left unmatched: 8. The CDR3 runs 15 residues. Germline V gene sequence: CDR1 SGHNT, CDR2 YENEEA. The CDR3: CASSFDGGVGGELFF. For the CDR3, the DNA is TGTGCCAGCAGCTTTGATGGGGGGGTTGGCGGGGAGCTGTTTTTT.

V gene TRBV10-1 combines with J gene TRBJ2-7; 7 bases align to TRBD2. Germline assignment: CDR1 WNHNN and CDR2 SYGVQD (reference sequence). Trimming removed 6 bases from V and 12 bases from J; junction bases left unmatched: 14. CDR3 length: 13 residues. The CDR3 reads CASSPNVGGTRYF. DNA of the CDR3: TGCGCCAGCAGCCCTAATGTCGGGGGGACTCGGTACTTC.

This clone was seen just once. This CDR3 is CASSSGAAWGENTIYF. The CDR3 nucleotides are TGTGCCAGCAGTTCCGGAGCCGCTTGGGGGGAAAACACCATATATTTT. The rearrangement joins TRBV28 to TRBJ1-3, with D maybe TRBD1 (5 bases). The CDR3 has 16 amino acids. Deletions cut 4 bases from V and 6 bases from J, with 19 bases between. Germline V CDR1 and CDR2: MDHEN, SYDVKM. Full variable domain (missing parts from reference TRBV28 and TRBJ1-3): DVKVTQSSRYLVKRTGEKVFLECVQDMDHENMFWYRQDPGLGLRLIYFSYDVKMKEKGDIPEGYSVSREKKERFSLILESASTNQTSMYLCASSSGAAWGENTIYFGEGSWLTVV.

This chain connects TRBV9 to TRBJ2-2; D is uncertain. CDR1 and CDR2 (germline): SGDLS, YYNGEE. The germline V and J ends were trimmed by 0 bases and 4 bases, with 10 bases remaining between them. CDR3 length: 15 residues. This CDR3 is CASSVGTAITGELFF. DNA of the CDR3: TGTGCCAGCAGCGTAGGTACAGCAATCACCGGGGAGCTGTTTTTT.

V gene TRBV18 combines with J gene TRBJ1-4; 9 nucleotides match TRBD1. Germline V CDR1 and CDR2: KGHSH, LQKENI. The CDR3 has 17 residues. J lost 8 bases, V lost 4 bases, and 14 bases had no gene match. The CDR3 loop reads CASSLSRPGQGSEKLFF. The DNA of the CDR3 is TGTGCCAGCTCACTATCCCGTCCGGGACAGGGCAGCGAAAAACTGTTTTTT.